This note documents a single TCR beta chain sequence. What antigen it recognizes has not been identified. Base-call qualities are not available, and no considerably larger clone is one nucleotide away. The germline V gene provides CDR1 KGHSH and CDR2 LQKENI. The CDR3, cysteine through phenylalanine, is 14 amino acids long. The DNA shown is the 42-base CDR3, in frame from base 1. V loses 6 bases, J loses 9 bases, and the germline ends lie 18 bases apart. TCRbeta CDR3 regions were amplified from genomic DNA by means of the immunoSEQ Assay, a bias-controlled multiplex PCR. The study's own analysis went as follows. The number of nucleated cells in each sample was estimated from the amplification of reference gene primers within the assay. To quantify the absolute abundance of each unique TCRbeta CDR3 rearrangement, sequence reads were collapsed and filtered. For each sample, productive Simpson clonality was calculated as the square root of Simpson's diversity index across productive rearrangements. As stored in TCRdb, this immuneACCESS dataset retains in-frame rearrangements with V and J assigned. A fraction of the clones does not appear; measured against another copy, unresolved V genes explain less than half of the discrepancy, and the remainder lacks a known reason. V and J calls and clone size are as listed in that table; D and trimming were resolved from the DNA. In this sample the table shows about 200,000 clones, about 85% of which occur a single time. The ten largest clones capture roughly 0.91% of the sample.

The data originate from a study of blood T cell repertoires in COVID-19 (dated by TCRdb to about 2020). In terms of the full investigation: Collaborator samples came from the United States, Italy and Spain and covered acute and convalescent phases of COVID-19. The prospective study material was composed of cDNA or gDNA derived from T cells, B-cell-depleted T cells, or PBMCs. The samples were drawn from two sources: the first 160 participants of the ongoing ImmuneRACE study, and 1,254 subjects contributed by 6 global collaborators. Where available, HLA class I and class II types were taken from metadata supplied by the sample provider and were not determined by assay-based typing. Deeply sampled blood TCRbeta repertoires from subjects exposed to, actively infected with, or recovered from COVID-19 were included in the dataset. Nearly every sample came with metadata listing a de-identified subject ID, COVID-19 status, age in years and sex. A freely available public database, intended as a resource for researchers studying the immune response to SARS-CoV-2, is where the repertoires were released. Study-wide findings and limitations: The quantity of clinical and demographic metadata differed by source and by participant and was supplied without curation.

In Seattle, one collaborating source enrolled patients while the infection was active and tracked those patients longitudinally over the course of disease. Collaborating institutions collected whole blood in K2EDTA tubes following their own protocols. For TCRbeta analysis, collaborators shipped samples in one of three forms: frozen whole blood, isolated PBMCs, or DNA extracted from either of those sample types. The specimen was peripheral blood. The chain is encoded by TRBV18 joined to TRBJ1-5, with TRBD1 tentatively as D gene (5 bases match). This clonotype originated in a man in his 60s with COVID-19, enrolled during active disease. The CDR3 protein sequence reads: CASSPTVTYWPQHF. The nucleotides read TGTGCCAGCTCCCCGACAGTAACCTATTGGCCCCAGCATTTT.